This T cell receptor (beta chain) was identified in a study of T cell repertoires in cytomegalovirus infection. Looked up from germline, CDR1 is MDHEN and CDR2 is SYDVKM. This CDR3 is 16 amino acids long. V dropped 7 bases and J dropped 7; count of bases not matched to a gene: 13. One entry per CDR3 protein, called by TCRdb with MiXCR from the reads. The sample yields under 250,000 distinct CDR3 sequences, 6.5% seen once. The rearrangement links TRBV28 to TRBJ2-1; 10 bases are shared with TRBD2. This sequence was found in a human donor in good health (CMV status not recorded). Some clones in this sample may be carry-over from other donors' samples. The sequenced sample was PBMCs. CDR3 protein: CASTTLPGLAMNEQFF. DNA of the CDR3: TGTGCCAGCACTACTCTGCCGGGACTAGCGATGAATGAGCAGTTCTTC.